Shown below are 20 T cell receptor beta chains from a single sample sequenced in a study of T cell responses to AZD1222 COVID-19 vaccine. Assay: immunoSEQ multiplex PCR; the TCRdb copy retains only in-frame clones and omits some. The sample holds about 130,000 clones, roughly 93% seen once. Specimen: peripheral blood, collected on day 0 of AZD1222 vaccination. The receptors derive from an adult in good health.

This clone has only one observation. The chain is built from TRBV27 and TRBJ2-1; D is perhaps TRBD2 (5 bases). CDR3 length equals 13 residues. V was shortened by 5 bases and J by 7 bases, with 12 bases between the two germline ends. Germline-derived CDR1 and CDR2 are MNHEY and SMNVEV (reference sequence). CDR3 in DNA: TGTGCCAGCAGTCGTTATCCGGGGAATGAGCAGTTCTTC. Translation gives CASSRYPGNEQFF.

This clone was recorded a few times. The chain employs TRBV6-5 and TRBJ1-2; 10 bases line up with TRBD1. In germline, CDR1 is MNHEY, CDR2 SVGAGI. The length of the CDR3 is 15 residues. V lost 7 bases and J lost 2; bases outside the gene matches: 7. The DNA for the CDR3 is TGTGCCAGCACCACGGGACAGGGGCTAAACTATGGCTACACCTTC. Translation: CASTTGQGLNYGYTF.

The chain recombines TRBV7-9 with TRBJ1-1, with TRBD1 as a possible D gene (5 bases). This CDR3 is 14 amino acids long. Germline V lookup: CDR1 SEHNR, CDR2 FQNEAQ (reference sequence). Deletions cut 7 bases from V and 0 bases from J, with 12 bases between. The CDR3 DNA is TGTGCCAGCACTGTGACAGCGATGAACACTGAAGCTTTCTTT. Its translation: CASTVTAMNTEAFF.

V gene TRBV7-8 combines with J gene TRBJ1-5, with a tentative D call TRBD1 (5 bases). The CDR3 contains 16 residues. V dropped 1 base and J dropped 2 bases, with 12 bases sitting between them. CDR1 is SGHVS and CDR2 is FQNEAQ in the germline V gene. Here the CDR3 reads CASSLDRHSGNQPQHF. The CDR3 DNA follows: TGTGCCAGCAGCTTAGACAGGCACTCGGGCAATCAGCCCCAGCATTTT.

This clone was seen just once. The DNA for the CDR3 is TGTGCCAGCAGCAAAGCTAGCGGACCTGGACACAATGAGCAGTTCTTC. Residues: CASSKASGPGHNEQFF. The V gene is TRBV21-1, the J gene TRBJ2-1; TRBD2, the table's D call, was not compared with the DNA. TRBV21-1 is shown as a pseudogene. The CDR3 extends over 16 amino acids.

The V gene is TRBV7-2, the J gene TRBJ1-1; D not certain. Trimming left V 3 bases short and J 8 bases short, with 16 bases between. Per germline, CDR1 SGHTA and CDR2 FQGNSA. This CDR3 is built from 14 residues. The CDR3 region has the DNA TGTGCCAGCAGCTTTTTACGAGCCCCCACCGAAGCTTTCTTT. Translation: CASSFLRAPTEAFF.

The chain couples TRBV28 to TRBJ1-2; 8 bases are a match to TRBD1. The ends lost 4 bases at V and 3 bases at J; junction bases unmatched: 4. Germline V lookup: CDR1 MDHEN, CDR2 SYDVKM. This CDR3 is 14 amino acids long. The CDR3 is CASSYDRGYYGYTF. CDR3 nucleotides: TGTGCCAGCAGTTACGACAGGGGTTACTATGGCTACACCTTC.

V gene TRBV7-2 combines with J gene TRBJ1-6; 9 positions match TRBD1. V trimming: 5 bases; J trimming: 10 bases; junction bases outside the gene matches: 9. Looked up from germline, CDR1 is SGHTA and CDR2 is FQGNSA. The CDR3 consists of 15 residues. CDR3 sequence reads: CASSAGTGSYSPLHF. CDR3 nucleotide sequence: TGTGCCAGCAGCGCCGGGACAGGGTCTTACTCACCCCTCCACTTT.

V usage is TRBV5-1 and J usage is TRBJ1-2, with 10 bases lining up with TRBD1. The V gene's germline CDR1 is SGHRS and CDR2 YFSETQ. This CDR3 region has 14 residues. V lost 4 bases to trimming and J lost 7 bases; unmatched junction nucleotides: 7. CDR3 DNA: TGCGCCAGCAGCCCCTCCGGGACAGGGGCTGGCTACACCTTC. Its protein is CASSPSGTGAGYTF. The complete variable domain, with remaining parts taken from reference TRBV5-1 and TRBJ1-2, reads KAGVTQTPRYLIKTRGQQVTLSCSPISGHRSVSWYQQTPGQGLQFLFEYFSETQRNKGNFPGRFSGRQFSNSRSEMNVSTLELGDSALYLCASSPSGTGAGYTFGSGTRLTVV.

The chain uses TRBV19 and TRBJ1-1, with 10 nucleotides matching TRBD1. The CDR3 is made up of 13 amino acids. The trim removed 6 bases at V and 7 bases at J, leaving 5 bases unmatched. In germline, CDR1 is LNHDA, CDR2 SQIVND (reference sequence). The CDR3: CASSPGTGVEAFF. As DNA, the CDR3 is TGTGCCAGTAGCCCGGGGACAGGGGTTGAAGCTTTCTTT.

J is TRBJ1-5 and V is TRBV6-5; the D gene is possibly TRBD1 (5 bases). V was shortened by 6 bases and J by 0 bases, with 12 bases between the two germline ends. Germline CDR1 and CDR2: MNHEY and SVGAGI. The CDR3 totals 15 residues. The CDR3 is CASSTTGVSNQPQHF. CDR3 coding DNA: TGTGCCAGCAGCACTACGGGGGTTAGCAATCAGCCCCAGCATTTT.

The J gene is TRBJ1-1, the V gene TRBV6-8; D unresolved. This CDR3 has 10 residues. Trimming stripped 6 bases from V and 8 bases from J, with 7 bases between. Germline CDR1 MNHGY, CDR2 SAAAGT. The CDR3 region is CASSRREAFF. The CDR3, as DNA: TGTGCCAGCAGCCGGCGGGAAGCTTTCTTT.

The chain recombines TRBV28 with TRBJ1-6; D is possibly TRBD1 (5 bases). The CDR3 runs to 15 residues. Trimming left V 3 bases short and J 9 bases short, with 15 bases between. Germline V gene data show CDR1 as MDHEN and CDR2 as SYDVKM. The CDR3 region has the DNA TGTGCCAGCAGTTTTTCCGGGGGTTTGGGTTCACCCCTCCACTTT. Translation: CASSFSGGLGSPLHF.

The V gene is TRBV18, the J gene TRBJ2-3; D unresolved. Germline CDR1 and CDR2: KGHSH and LQKENI. Trimming cost V 1 base and J 0 bases, with 11 bases left between them. The CDR3 is made up of 16 amino acids. The CDR3 sequence: CASSPLVDPSTDTQYF. DNA for the CDR3: TGTGCCAGCTCACCACTTGTGGACCCAAGCACAGATACGCAGTATTTT.

The chain combines TRBV6-5 with TRBJ1-3, with D hard to call. Germline V CDR1 and CDR2: MNHEY, SVGAGI. The CDR3 sequence is 13 residues long. V lost 5 bases and J 0 bases, leaving 5 bases between the germline ends. CDR3 loop: CASSLISGNTIYF. CDR3 in DNA: TGTGCCAGCAGTCTCATCTCTGGAAACACCATATATTTT.

This clone was counted a few times. V and J are TRBV9 and TRBJ1-1; a weak D match, TRBD1 (5 bases). Germline-derived CDR1 and CDR2 are SGDLS and YYNGEE. CDR3 length: 15 amino acids. Trimming took off 3 bases at V and 2 bases at J, with 14 bases between the two ends. The CDR3 sequence is CASSAGGRVNTEAFF. In nucleotides, the CDR3 is TGTGCCAGCAGCGCTGGGGGGAGGGTTAACACTGAAGCTTTCTTT.

The gene calls are TRBV5-1 and TRBJ1-1; TRBD1 matches at 7 bases. The length of the CDR3 is 15 residues. Germline assignment: CDR1 SGHRS and CDR2 YFSETQ. With V trimmed by 0 bases and J by 4 bases, 6 bases remained unmatched. The CDR3 coding sequence is TGCGCCAGCAGCTTGGCATCCCCAGGGGGCACTGAAGCTTTCTTT. It is translated as CASSLASPGGTEAFF.

The chain links TRBV19 to TRBJ1-5; D is unresolved. The CDR3 is made up of 13 amino acids. The germline V and J ends were trimmed by 3 bases and 7 bases, with 10 bases remaining between them. Germline assignment: CDR1 LNHDA and CDR2 SQIVND (reference sequence). CDR3 nucleotide sequence: TGTGCCAGTAGTATTTCGGTGTCGCAGCCCCAGCATTTT. It is translated as CASSISVSQPQHF.

DNA for the CDR3: TGTGCCACCTACCCAGGGACTAGCACAGATACGCAGTATTTT. It is translated as CATYPGTSTDTQYF. The genes are TRBV27 and TRBJ2-3; D perhaps matches TRBD2 (6 bases). The CDR3 has 14 amino acids. Trimming left V 10 bases short and J 0 bases short, with 14 bases between. Per germline, CDR1 MNHEY and CDR2 SMNVEV (reference sequence).

This rearrangement joins TRBV19 to TRBJ1-1; 7 bases match TRBD1. Germline V gene lookup returns CDR1 LNHDA and CDR2 SQIVND (reference sequence). After removal of 3 bases from V and 0 bases from J, the junction contained 1 base not matched to a gene. The CDR3 spans 14 residues. The CDR3, as DNA: TGTGCCAGTAGTATCGGACAGGTGAACACTGAAGCTTTCTTT. Protein: CASSIGQVNTEAFF.